The sequence of this T cell receptor beta chain was determined in a study of CD8 T cells in Susac syndrome. Study-level background: Roughly 8 of the sequenced Susac syndrome patients were in remission, and more than 5 had active disease.

An amount of RNA that ranged from roughly 0.5 to 1 ug was reverse transcribed with random hexamers. Amplification of the TCR beta CDR3 was carried out by immunoSEQ multiplex PCR, which spanned a total of 54 Vbeta and 13 Jbeta segments. TCRdb processed the immunoSEQ multiplex PCR reads anew with MiXCR; each CDR3 protein has one entry. The table shows around 95,000 distinct CDR3 sequences, with 95% occurring only once. The source of this sequence is a human donor with Susac syndrome. What was sequenced was CD8+ T cells from PBMCs.

The CDR3 sequence: CASSVAPETGYHYEQYF. For the CDR3, the DNA is TGTGCCAGCAGCGTAGCCCCAGAGACAGGTTACCACTACGAGCAGTACTTC. V gene TRBV9 combines with J gene TRBJ2-7; TRBD1 might be the D (6 bases). V shed 0 bases and J shed 3 bases, with 19 bases lying between them. Germline-derived CDR1 and CDR2 are SGDLS and YYNGEE. This CDR3 contains 17 residues.